This is a list of T cell receptor beta chains from one sample in a study of T cell responses to AZD1222 COVID-19 vaccine. Generated by immunoSEQ multiplex PCR, the TCRdb table keeps only in-frame clones and is missing some. The data show roughly 150,000 clones, about 92% seen once. Source: peripheral blood, taken 28 days after the second AZD1222 dose. These receptors came from an adult who received the AZD1222 COVID-19 vaccine. CDR3s include the opening cysteine and the closing phenylalanine or tryptophan. D genes are given only for firm matches. Some rows have no size entry. The others give once, few or many, or a class for an expanded clone.

clone_size	v_call	d_call	j_call	cdr3_nt	cdr3_aa
NA	TRBV28	TRBD1	TRBJ1-1	TGTGCCAGCAGTACCCAAAAAAGGGGGCGGACTGAAGCTTTCTTT	CASSTQKRGRTEAFF
NA	TRBV2	TRBD1	TRBJ2-6	TGTGCCAGCGCCGACAGGGCTGGGGCCAACGTCCTGACTTTC	CASADRAGANVLTF
NA	TRBV24-1	TRBD2	TRBJ2-1	TGTGCCACCAGTGATATTAGCGGGACTACCAGGGATGAGCAGTTCTTC	CATSDISGTTRDEQFF
NA	TRBV9	NA	TRBJ2-1	TGTGCCAGCAGCGAGAGCGGGTACTCCTACAATGAGCAGTTCTTC	CASSESGYSYNEQFF
NA	TRBV25-1	TRBD1	TRBJ2-7	TGTGCCAGCAGTGGACAGGGGGCCGGCTACGAGCAGTACTTC	CASSGQGAGYEQYF
NA	TRBV13	TRBD1	TRBJ1-3	TGTGCCAGCAGCGGGGGACAGCCCTTCTCTGGAAACACCATATATTTT	CASSGGQPFSGNTIYF
NA	TRBV4-3	NA	TRBJ2-1	TGCGCCAGCAGCCAAGGGATCTTGGTCGCGAACTCCTACAATGAGCAGTTCTTC	CASSQGILVANSYNEQFF
NA	TRBV30	TRBD2	TRBJ2-4	TGTGCCTGGAAAGCGGGAGGGGACATTCAGTACTTC	CAWKAGGDIQYF
once	TRBV28	NA	TRBJ1-5	TGTGCCAGCAGTTTAGTCCAGGACAATCAGCCCCAGCATTTT	CASSLVQDNQPQHF
NA	TRBV27	TRBD2	TRBJ2-7	TGTGCCAGCAGTCCCGGGGCTAGCGGGAGAAACGAGCAGTACTTC	CASSPGASGRNEQYF
NA	TRBV5-5	NA	TRBJ2-1	TGTGCCAGCAGCTTCTACAGCCTAAATGAGCAGTTCTTC	CASSFYSLNEQFF
NA	TRBV7-6	NA	TRBJ1-5	TGTGCCAGCAGCTCAACCCCGGGCCACGTCAAACCCCAGCATTTT	CASSSTPGHVKPQHF
NA	TRBV3-1/TRBV3-2	NA	TRBJ2-1	TGTGCCAGCAGCCAAGTGAGGGGTCGGTCCTACAATGAGCAGTTCTTC	CASSQVRGRSYNEQFF
NA	TRBV28	NA	TRBJ2-6	TGTGCCAGCAGTTTAAGGTCAGGGGCCTCTGGGGCCAACGTCCTGACTTTC	CASSLRSGASGANVLTF
NA	TRBV19	NA	TRBJ2-7	TGTGCCAGTAGTATGCAGGGCTACGAGCAGTACTTC	CASSMQGYEQYF
NA	TRBV3-1/TRBV3-2	NA	TRBJ1-1	TGTGCCAGCAGCCTGTCCATGGAGAACACTGAAGCTTTCTTT	CASSLSMENTEAFF
NA	TRBV28	TRBD1	TRBJ1-1	TGTGCCAGCAGTAGCGGACAGGGATGGGCTGAAGCTTTCTTT	CASSSGQGWAEAFF
NA	TRBV7-2	NA	TRBJ2-2	TGTGCCAGCAGCTTAGTTGTCGGGGAGCTGTTTTTT	CASSLVVGELFF
once	TRBV7-2	NA	TRBJ2-7	TGTGCCAGCAAGGGGAGGGGGGCTTCCTACGAGCAGTACTTC	CASKGRGASYEQYF
NA	TRBV11-2	NA	TRBJ1-1	TGTGCCAGCAACGAAAGACCGGGATCCTCGGAGGGAGCTTTCTTT	CASNERPGSSEGAFF
NA	TRBV7-3	NA	TRBJ2-1	TGTGCCAGCAGCCTCGGGGTCGACAATGAGCAGTTCTTC	CASSLGVDNEQFF
NA	TRBV30	NA	TRBJ1-2	TGTGCCGGACCCTCAAAGTCGGGCTACACCTTC	CAGPSKSGYTF
NA	TRBV4-1	TRBD1	TRBJ2-1	TGCGCCAGCAGCCAAGACCCAGGGGGCACCTACAATGAGCAGTTCTTC	CASSQDPGGTYNEQFF
NA	TRBV27	TRBD2	TRBJ2-7	TGTGCCAGCAGTTTAACCCCGACTAGCGGGAGGTCCTACGAGCAGTACTTC	CASSLTPTSGRSYEQYF
NA	TRBV7-2	NA	TRBJ2-7	TGTGCCAGCAGCTTAGCTGGGCAGGGGAATGGAGAGCAGTACTTC	CASSLAGQGNGEQYF
NA	TRBV5-4	TRBD1	TRBJ1-2	TGTGCCAGCAGCTTTGGTAGGGGGCAGGGTGGCTACACCTTC	CASSFGRGQGGYTF
once	TRBV4-1	TRBD2	TRBJ2-1	TGCGCCAGCAGCCCCAGCGGGAGCTCCTACAATGAGCAGTTCTTC	CASSPSGSSYNEQFF
NA	TRBV15	NA	TRBJ1-2	TGTGCCACCAGCAAGGCCCCGGTTGGGGTGAGTGGCTACACCTTC	CATSKAPVGVSGYTF
NA	TRBV10-3	NA	TRBJ1-4	TGTGCCATCAGTGCCTCTAGGGGAGCAACTAATGAAAAACTGTTTTTT	CAISASRGATNEKLFF
NA	TRBV6-1	NA	TRBJ2-7	TGTGCCAGCAGTGAATGGGGAGACGAGCAGTACTTC	CASSEWGDEQYF
NA	TRBV19	NA	TRBJ2-1	TGTGCCAGTAGTCTCGGGACGGGGGCATTCAATGAGCAGTTCTTC	CASSLGTGAFNEQFF
NA	TRBV4-1	TRBD1	TRBJ1-4	TGCGCCAGCAGCCAAAGACAGGGGACTAATGAAAAACTGTTTTTT	CASSQRQGTNEKLFF
NA	TRBV27	NA	TRBJ1-5	TGTGCCAGCCACCGGAGGGGGAGCAATCAGCCCCAGCATTTT	CASHRRGSNQPQHF
NA	TRBV6-2/TRBV6-3	TRBD1	TRBJ2-3	TGTGCCAGCAGTTACAGAATCCTCCGGGACAGGGTTGAAGATACGCAGTATTTT	CASSYRILRDRVEDTQYF
NA	TRBV7-9	NA	TRBJ1-1	TGTGCCAGCAGCTTACAAAAAGGGTCGTTGGGCACTGAAGCTTTCTTT	CASSLQKGSLGTEAFF
NA	TRBV5-1	TRBD2	TRBJ2-3	TGCGCCAGCAGCTTTGGAGCGGGAGGGGCCGGGGATACGCAGTATTTT	CASSFGAGGAGDTQYF
NA	TRBV2	NA	TRBJ2-3	TGTGCCAGCGAGACTACAGGTACAGATACGCAGTATTTT	CASETTGTDTQYF
NA	TRBV2	TRBD1	TRBJ1-2	TGTGCCAGCAGGAGGGACAGCTATGGCTACACCTTC	CASRRDSYGYTF
once	TRBV7-2	NA	TRBJ2-7	TGTGCCAGCAGCCTATTAGCGGTCCTTCAGGGCGAGCAGTACTTC	CASSLLAVLQGEQYF
few	TRBV25-1	NA	TRBJ1-4	TGTGCCAGCAGTGAATCTACTCGGCCAGGTGGAGAAAAACTGTTTTTT	CASSESTRPGGEKLFF
NA	TRBV6-2/TRBV6-3	NA	TRBJ1-5	TGTGCCAGCAGTTACGGGGGCAATCAGCCCCAGCATTTT	CASSYGGNQPQHF
NA	TRBV28	TRBD1	TRBJ1-5	TGTGCCAGCAGTGGACAGGGGGCTGGGGATCAGCCCCAGCATTTT	CASSGQGAGDQPQHF